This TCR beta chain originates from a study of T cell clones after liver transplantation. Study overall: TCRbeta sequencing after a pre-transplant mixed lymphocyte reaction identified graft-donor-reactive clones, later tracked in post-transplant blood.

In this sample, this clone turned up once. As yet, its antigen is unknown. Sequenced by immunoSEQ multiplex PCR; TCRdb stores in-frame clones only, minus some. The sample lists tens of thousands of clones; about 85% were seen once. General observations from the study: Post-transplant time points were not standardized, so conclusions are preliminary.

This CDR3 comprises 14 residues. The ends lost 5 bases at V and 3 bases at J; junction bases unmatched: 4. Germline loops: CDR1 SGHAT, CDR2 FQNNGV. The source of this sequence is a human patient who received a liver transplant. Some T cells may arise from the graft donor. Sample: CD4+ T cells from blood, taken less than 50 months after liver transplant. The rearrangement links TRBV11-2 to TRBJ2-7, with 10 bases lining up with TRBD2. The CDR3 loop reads CASSPSGSFYEQYF. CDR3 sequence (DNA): TGTGCCAGCAGCCCTAGCGGGAGCTTCTACGAGCAGTACTTC.